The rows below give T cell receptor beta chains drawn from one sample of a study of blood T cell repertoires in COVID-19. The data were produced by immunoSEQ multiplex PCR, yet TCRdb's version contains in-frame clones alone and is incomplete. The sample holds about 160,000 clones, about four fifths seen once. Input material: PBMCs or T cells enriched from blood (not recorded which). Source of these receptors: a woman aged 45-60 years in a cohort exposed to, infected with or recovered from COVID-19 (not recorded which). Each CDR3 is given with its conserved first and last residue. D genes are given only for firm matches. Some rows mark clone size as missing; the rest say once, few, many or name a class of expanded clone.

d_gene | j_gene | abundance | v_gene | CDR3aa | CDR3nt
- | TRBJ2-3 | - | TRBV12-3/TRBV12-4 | CASSVRQTDTQYF | TGTGCCAGCAGTGTGAGGCAAACAGATACGCAGTATTTT
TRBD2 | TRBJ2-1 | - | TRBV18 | CASCRLAAAYNEQFF | TGTGCCAGCTGCCGACTAGCGGCGGCCTACAATGAGCAGTTCTTC
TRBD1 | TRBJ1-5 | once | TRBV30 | CAWNPGQGNQPQHF | TGTGCCTGGAACCCCGGACAGGGCAATCAGCCCCAGCATTTT
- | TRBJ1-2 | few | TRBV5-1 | CASSPYKTPGDYGYTF | TGCGCCAGCAGCCCTTACAAAACTCCGGGGGACTATGGCTACACCTTC
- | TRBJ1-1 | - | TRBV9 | CASSGQVNTEAFF | TGTGCCAGCAGCGGACAGGTGAACACTGAAGCTTTCTTT
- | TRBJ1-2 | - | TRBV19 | CASSVQGSANYGYTF | TGTGCCAGTAGTGTACAGGGTTCCGCTAACTATGGCTACACCTTC
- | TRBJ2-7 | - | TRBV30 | CAWSGGQTYEQYF | TGTGCCTGGAGCGGGGGACAGACCTACGAGCAGTACTTC
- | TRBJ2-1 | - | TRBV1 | CTSSQVKGTSGTRGSYNEQFF | TGCACCAGCAGCCAGGTAAAAGGGACTAGCGGGACCCGAGGCTCCTACAATGAGCAGTTCTTC
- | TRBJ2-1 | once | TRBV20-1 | CSAKGGSEQFF | TGCAGTGCTAAGGGGGGGAGTGAGCAGTTCTTC
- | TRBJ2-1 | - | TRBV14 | CASSRQVLADEQFF | TGTGCCAGCAGCCGCCAAGTACTAGCCGATGAGCAGTTCTTC
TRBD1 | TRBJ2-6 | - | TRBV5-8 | CASSLVRDSSGANVLTF | TGTGCCAGCAGCTTGGTTCGGGACAGCTCTGGGGCCAACGTCCTGACTTTC
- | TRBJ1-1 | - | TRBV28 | CASRQNDLGGFGEAFF | TGTGCCAGCAGACAAAACGACCTTGGGGGCTTTGGTGAAGCTTTCTTT
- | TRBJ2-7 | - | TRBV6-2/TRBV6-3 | CASSSGWGVSYEQYF | TGTGCCAGCAGTTCCGGCTGGGGGGTTAGCTACGAGCAGTACTTC
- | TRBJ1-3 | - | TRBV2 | CASSVRPTASRNTIYF | TGTGCCAGCAGTGTGCGGCCCACCGCCTCAAGAAACACCATATATTTT
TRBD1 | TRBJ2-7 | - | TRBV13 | CASSSLRMTGVYEQYF | TGTGCCAGCAGCTCCCTCCGTATGACAGGGGTCTACGAGCAGTACTTC
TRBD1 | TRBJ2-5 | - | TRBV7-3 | CASSGRGQQETQYF | TGTGCCAGCAGCGGTAGGGGACAGCAAGAGACCCAGTACTTC
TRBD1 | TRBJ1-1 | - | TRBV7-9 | CASSLLSGGRDTEAFF | TGTGCCAGCAGCTTACTGTCAGGGGGAAGGGACACTGAAGCTTTCTTT
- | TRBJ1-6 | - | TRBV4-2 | CASSQVSSAREPLHF | TGTGCCAGCAGCCAAGTTTCCTCCGCTCGCGAACCCCTCCACTTT
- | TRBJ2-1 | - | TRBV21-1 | CASSKLLGQPRDEQFF | TGTGCCAGCAGCAAACTCCTCGGACAGCCGAGGGATGAGCAGTTCTTC
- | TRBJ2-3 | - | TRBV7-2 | CASSLSRVVTDTQYF | TGTGCCAGCAGCTTAAGCAGGGTTGTCACAGATACGCAGTATTTT
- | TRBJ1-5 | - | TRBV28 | CASSSAFGQNQPQHF | TGTGCCAGCAGTTCCGCATTCGGACAGAATCAGCCCCAGCATTTT
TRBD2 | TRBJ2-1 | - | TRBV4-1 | CASSQEGVQSGSYNEQFF | TGCGCCAGCAGCCAAGAAGGTGTTCAGAGCGGGAGCTACAATGAGCAGTTCTTC
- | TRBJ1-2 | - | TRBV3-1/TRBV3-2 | CASSQIDYGYTF | TGTGCCAGCAGCCAAATAGACTATGGCTACACCTTC
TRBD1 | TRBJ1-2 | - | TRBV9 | CASSGPSGQAAYGYTF | TGTGCCAGCAGCGGGCCATCCGGACAGGCAGCCTATGGCTACACCTTC
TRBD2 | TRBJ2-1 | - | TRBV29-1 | CSAAGTSGKNEQFF | TGCAGCGCGGCCGGGACTAGCGGGAAGAATGAGCAGTTCTTC
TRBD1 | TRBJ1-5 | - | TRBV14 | CASSQGQGNNQPQHF | TGTGCCAGCAGCCAGGGACAGGGAAACAATCAGCCCCAGCATTTT
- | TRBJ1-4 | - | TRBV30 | CALKHNEKLFF | TGTGCTTTGAAACATAATGAAAAACTGTTTTTT
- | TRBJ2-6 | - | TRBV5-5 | CASSVSSSGANVLTF | TGTGCCAGCAGCGTGTCCAGCTCTGGGGCCAACGTCCTGACTTTC
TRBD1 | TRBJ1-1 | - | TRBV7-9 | CASSLSPPGQGKEAFF | TGTGCCAGCAGCCTATCCCCCCCCGGACAGGGTAAGGAAGCTTTCTTT
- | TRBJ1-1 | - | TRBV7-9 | CASSREGHSGNTEAFF | TGTGCCAGCAGCCGCGAGGGCCACTCCGGGAACACTGAAGCTTTCTTT
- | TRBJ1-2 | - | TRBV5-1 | CASSQGRAPGDGYTF | TGCGCCAGCAGCCAAGGGAGGGCGCCGGGGGATGGCTACACCTTC
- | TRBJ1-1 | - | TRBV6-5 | CASSYIRGGTEAFF | TGTGCCAGCAGTTACATTAGGGGAGGAACTGAAGCTTTCTTT
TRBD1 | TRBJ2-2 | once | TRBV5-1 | CASTEDRAATGELFF | TGCGCCAGCACCGAAGACAGGGCCGCCACCGGGGAGCTGTTTTTT
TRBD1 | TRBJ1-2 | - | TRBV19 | CASSMLTGGEGYTF | TGTGCCAGTAGTATGTTGACAGGGGGAGAAGGCTACACCTTC
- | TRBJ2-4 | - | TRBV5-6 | CASSLYYAGDGLSKNIQYF | TGTGCCAGCAGCTTGTACTACGCGGGCGACGGGTTATCCAAAAACATTCAGTACTTC
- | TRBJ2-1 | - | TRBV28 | CATTYNNEQFF | TGTGCCACCACATACAACAATGAGCAGTTCTTC
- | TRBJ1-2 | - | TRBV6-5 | CASSYSTGREGYTF | TGTGCCAGCAGTTACTCGACGGGGCGGGAAGGCTACACCTTC
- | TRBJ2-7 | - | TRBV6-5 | CASSYSAEGEQYF | TGTGCCAGCAGTTACTCTGCCGAGGGCGAGCAGTACTTC
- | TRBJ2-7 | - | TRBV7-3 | CASSLSASREQYF | TGTGCCAGCAGCCTATCGGCATCTAGAGAGCAGTACTTC
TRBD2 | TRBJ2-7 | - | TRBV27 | CASSPRTRIKAWQYF | TGTGCCAGCAGTCCCCGGACTAGAATTAAGGCTTGGCAGTACTTC
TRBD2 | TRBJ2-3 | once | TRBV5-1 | CASSLGTSGTDTQYF | TGCGCCAGCAGCTTGGGGACTAGCGGGACGGACACGCAGTATTTT
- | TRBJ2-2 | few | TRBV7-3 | CASSLARLGTGELFF | TGTGCCAGCAGCTTAGCCAGGTTGGGCACCGGGGAGCTGTTTTTT
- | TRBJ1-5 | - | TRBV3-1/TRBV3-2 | CASSGGAGGNQPQHF | TGTGCCAGCAGCGGGGGGGCAGGGGGCAATCAGCCCCAGCATTTT
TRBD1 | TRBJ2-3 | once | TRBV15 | CATSRDPLGTGTGGTDTQYF | TGTGCCACCAGCAGAGACCCCTTGGGAACCGGGACAGGGGGCACAGATACGCAGTATTTT
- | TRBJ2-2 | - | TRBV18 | CASSPSRGPPGELFF | TGTGCCAGCTCACCGAGCAGGGGCCCTCCCGGGGAGCTGTTTTTT
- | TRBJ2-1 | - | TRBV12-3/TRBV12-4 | CASSRESGREQFF | TGTGCCAGCAGTCGGGAGTCTGGGCGCGAGCAGTTCTTC
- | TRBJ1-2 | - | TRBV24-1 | CATSDTGYGYTF | TGTGCCACCAGTGACACAGGGTACGGCTACACCTTC
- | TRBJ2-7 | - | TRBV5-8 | CASIPSGVNGYF | TGTGCCAGCATCCCCTCCGGGGTGAACGGGTACTTC